These T cell receptor beta chains were read from a single sample in a study of post-analysis software for immune sequencing data. TCRdb reprocessed the PCR reads with MiXCR, giving one entry per CDR3 protein. The top ten hold about 1.6% of the sample, which has approximately 160,000 distinct CDR3 sequences, approximately 30% seen once. The source material was blood. Every receptor here comes from a girl aged 5-17 years with multiple sclerosis. The CDR3 runs from the conserved cysteine through the conserved F or W. D genes are given only for firm matches. Only part of the rows carry a size: once, few, many, or a class if the clone is expanded.

>-|-|TRBJ2-2|TRBV9
TGTGCCAGCAGCGGGACGGCCGGGGAGCTGTTTTTT
CASSGTAGELFF
>many|-|TRBJ2-3|TRBV18
TGTGCCAGCTCACCGCTAGCGACCACAGATACGCAGTATTTT
CASSPLATTDTQYF
>many|-|TRBJ2-7|TRBV5-1
TGCGCCAGCAGCTTACAGGGAACCTACGAGCAGTACTTC
CASSLQGTYEQYF
>-|-|TRBJ1-6|TRBV21-1
TGTGCCAGCAGCACAATCAAAGGCCCACCCCTCCACTTT
CASSTIKGPPLHF
>many|-|TRBJ1-1|TRBV20-1
TGCAGTGCTAGAACACAGCCGAACACTGAAGCTTTCTTT
CSARTQPNTEAFF
>many|TRBD1|TRBJ2-1|TRBV7-7
TGTGCCAGCAGCACCAGTCCCGGGACAGGGAATGAGCAGTTCTTC
CASSTSPGTGNEQFF
>-|-|TRBJ2-7|TRBV7-2
TGTGCCAGCAGCTTAGTCGCCGGGACAAATTCCTACGAGCAGTACTTC
CASSLVAGTNSYEQYF
>-|-|TRBJ2-7|TRBV5-1
TGCGCCAGCAGCTTGAGGGGGAGCCAGTACTTC
CASSLRGSQYF
>few|TRBD1|TRBJ1-5|TRBV28
TGTGCCAGCACCACGGTAGGGGGCAGGAGCAATCAGCCCCAGCATTTT
CASTTVGGRSNQPQHF
>many|-|TRBJ2-1|TRBV29-1
TGCAGCGTTGCCCCTGTTGTGGGCAATGAGCAGTTCTTC
CSVAPVVGNEQFF
>many|TRBD1|TRBJ2-7|TRBV5-5
TGTGCCAGCAGCTGGGACAGCTACTACGAGCAGTACTTC
CASSWDSYYEQYF
>many|-|TRBJ2-5|TRBV10-3
TGTGCCACTGTCTCCCCCGGGAAAGAGACCCAGTACTTC
CATVSPGKETQYF
>many|-|TRBJ2-7|TRBV24-1
TGTGCCACCAGTGACGCCGGCGCGGGATACGAGCAGTACTTC
CATSDAGAGYEQYF
>-|TRBD2|TRBJ2-1|TRBV24-1
TGTGCCACCAGTGCCCTCGGGACTAGCGTGAGACCCCCCGCTTTTGAGCAGTTCTTC
CATSALGTSVRPPAFEQFF
>-|-|TRBJ1-5|TRBV18
TGTGCCAGCTCACCGGAGACGGGGATAGGGCCCCAGCATTTT
CASSPETGIGPQHF
>-|TRBD2|TRBJ2-1|TRBV6-5
TGTGCCAGCAGTTACCCGGGACTAGCGGGAGATGAGCAGTTCTTC
CASSYPGLAGDEQFF
>-|-|TRBJ1-6|TRBV12-3/TRBV12-4
TGTGCCAGCATGAGGGTGGTGGATTCACCCCTCCACTTT
CASMRVVDSPLHF
>-|-|TRBJ1-1|TRBV3-1
TGTGCCAGCAGCCAAGTAGCCGCTCGGAAGGCAGCAAACACTGAAGCTTTCTTT
CASSQVAARKAANTEAFF
>few|-|TRBJ2-3|TRBV6-1
TGTGCCAGCAGCGATAAACCGTTGACTCGTTATCCTGCAGATACGCAGTATTTT
CASSDKPLTRYPADTQYF
>many|-|TRBJ2-1|TRBV6-5
TGTGCCAGCAGTTACCGTGCCACGATCTCCTACAATGAGCAGTTCTTC
CASSYRATISYNEQFF
>-|TRBD2|TRBJ2-3|TRBV20-1
TGCAGTGCTGGAAGACTAGCCGCTAGCACAGATACGCAGTATTTT
CSAGRLAASTDTQYF
>few|TRBD2|TRBJ2-1|TRBV20-1
TGCAGTGCTAGAGTGTCGGGGGGACTAGCGGGAGTAGCGCAGTTCTTC
CSARVSGGLAGVAQFF
>few|-|TRBJ2-1|TRBV7-2
TGTGCCAGCACTCTACCCCTCCGGGGCTCCGTCTACAATGAGCAGTTCTTC
CASTLPLRGSVYNEQFF
>-|TRBD2|TRBJ2-7|TRBV3-1
TGTGCCAGCAGCCAAGTAGCGGGAGGGCCAGTCCACGAGCAGTACTTC
CASSQVAGGPVHEQYF
>few|TRBD1|TRBJ2-7|TRBV28
TGTGCCAGCCAGAGGACAGGGGGCGAGCAGTACTTC
CASQRTGGEQYF
>-|-|TRBJ2-1|TRBV13
TGTGCCAGCACAATCTCCGGCGGCACGAACAATGAGCAGTTCTTC
CASTISGGTNNEQFF
>few|-|TRBJ1-5|TRBV9
TGTGCCAGCAGCCCTTCAGGGGTTCAGCCCCAGCATTTT
CASSPSGVQPQHF
>few|-|TRBJ2-7|TRBV2
TGTGCCAGCAGGGGGGGCGAGCAGTACTTC
CASRGGEQYF
>many|-|TRBJ2-1|TRBV9
TGTGCCAGCAGCGTAGGCCGAGTAAATGAGCAGTTCTTC
CASSVGRVNEQFF
>few|-|TRBJ1-5|TRBV4-2
TGTGCCAGCAGCCTTGAGAGGAATCAGCCCCAGCATTTT
CASSLERNQPQHF
>-|TRBD2|TRBJ2-1|TRBV24-1
TGTGCCACCAGTGCCCCTGGACTAGCGGGAGGGTCAACCTACAATGGGCAGTTCTTC
CATSAPGLAGGSTYNGQFF
>many|TRBD2|TRBJ2-1|TRBV5-1
TGCGCCAGCAGCTTGGTGGTGACTAGCGAGCTTAATGAGCAGTTCTTC
CASSLVVTSELNEQFF
>few|-|TRBJ1-1|TRBV5-8
TGTGCCAGCAGCCCCGAGGGGTTAGGCACTGAAGCTTTCTTT
CASSPEGLGTEAFF
>-|TRBD2|TRBJ2-7|TRBV7-2
TGTGCCAGCAGCTTAAACCCGGGGATAGCGGGAGCGTACGAGCAGTACTTC
CASSLNPGIAGAYEQYF
>-|-|TRBJ1-1|TRBV10-3
TGTGCCATCATGATAGGGTCGGACACTGAAGCTTTCTTT
CAIMIGSDTEAFF
>many|-|TRBJ2-5|TRBV20-1
TGCAGTGCTAGAGTCGTACCAGGGGTTCAAGAGACCCAGTACTTC
CSARVVPGVQETQYF
>-|TRBD1|TRBJ2-1|TRBV6-1
TGTGCCAGCAGTGAACCGGGACAGGGCCCCTACGAGCAGTTCTTC
CASSEPGQGPYEQFF
>once|TRBD2|TRBJ2-2|TRBV5-1
TGCGCCAGCAGCTTTACGACTAGCGGGTTTAACACCGGGGAGCTGTTTTTT
CASSFTTSGFNTGELFF
>few|TRBD1|TRBJ1-1|TRBV27
TGTGCCAGCAGTTTATCAGGGGGCTATTTTGAAGCTTTCTTT
CASSLSGGYFEAFF
>few|-|TRBJ1-2|TRBV12-3/TRBV12-4
TGTGCCAGCAGCTACATTCCGGGACCAACGTTGCGGGGCTACACCTTC
CASSYIPGPTLRGYTF
>-|TRBD1|TRBJ1-4|TRBV19
TGTGCCAGTAGTAAAACGGACAGGGACGAAAAACTGTTTTTT
CASSKTDRDEKLFF
>medium-sized|TRBD1|TRBJ1-2|TRBV29-1
TGCAGCGTTGGGGACAGGGAGAGGGGCTATGGCTACACCTTC
CSVGDRERGYGYTF
>many|-|TRBJ2-1|TRBV24-1
TGTGCCACCAGTGATCGATATAGATATGAGCAGTTCTTC
CATSDRYRYEQFF
>-|-|TRBJ2-3|TRBV7-2
TGTGCCAGCAGCTTGGGGGGCCCTGCCAAGGGGGATACGCAGTATTTT
CASSLGGPAKGDTQYF
>-|-|TRBJ2-2|TRBV7-9
TGTGCCAGCAGCCCAGGGGCAGAAAACACCGGGGAGCTGTTTTTT
CASSPGAENTGELFF